This record looks at one T cell receptor (beta chain) sequence and its context. Its specificity is not known. This sample stems from a study of T cell responses to AZD1222 COVID-19 vaccine. Study-wide background: Second-dose intervals of approximately 4 or approximately 12 weeks were pooled. Study-level results: An increase in Spike-specific TCR breadth and depth was observed after two AZD1222 doses. Repertoires were sampled only after the peak T cell response. Spike was spanned by vaccine-associated CD4 TCRs, with dominance at 160-218 and 743-854.

The V gene lost 0 bases and the J gene lost 6 bases, with 13 bases spanning the gap. The CDR3 covers 15 residues. Germline V gives CDR1 SGDLS, CDR2 YYNGEE. Profiled with immunoSEQ multiplex PCR; TCRdb holds only in-frame clones, not every one. The sample consists of more than 85,000 clones, 85% to 90% of them appearing once. This TCR derives from an adult in good health. The chain has TRBV9 and TRBJ2-4, with D possibly TRBD2 on 5 matching bases. The material sequenced was peripheral blood, taken on day 0 of AZD1222 vaccination. CDR3 residues: CASSVEGSPGNIQYF. In DNA form, the CDR3 reads TGTGCCAGCAGCGTAGAAGGGAGTCCAGGAAACATTCAGTACTTC.